The source of this T cell receptor (beta chain) is a study of T cell responses to AZD1222 COVID-19 vaccine. Study in general: Pooled samples include second doses given at about 4 or 12 weeks.

Clones were sequenced by immunoSEQ multiplex PCR, and TCRdb holds only the in-frame ones, with some missing. Among 84,000 or so clones listed, more than 80% were seen once. Germline assignment: CDR1 SGDLS and CDR2 YYNGEE. V lost 4 bases and J 4 bases, leaving 7 bases between the germline ends. The CDR3 loop spans 12 amino acids. The TCR was taken from an adult in good health. Sample: peripheral blood, taken on day 0 of AZD1222 vaccination. V and J are TRBV9 and TRBJ2-3; D ambiguous. CDR3 amino acids: CASSQWADTQYF. In DNA, the CDR3 is TGTGCCAGCAGCCAGTGGGCAGATACGCAGTATTTT.